Sequencing of this T cell receptor (beta chain) was carried out in a study of T-cell memory formation after mild COVID-19. After removal of 4 bases from V and 10 bases from J, the junction contained 7 bases not matched to a gene. CDR1 is SGDLS and CDR2 is YYNGEE in the germline V gene. The CDR3 extends over 13 amino acids. MiXCR was run by TCRdb on the 5' RACE reads, yielding one entry per CDR3 protein. The data contain 150,000 to 200,000 distinct CDR3 sequences, around 21% of them singletons. Sequencing used PBMCs or a T cell subset sorted from them (not recorded which). This chain links TRBV9 with TRBJ2-2; 7 bases are a match to TRBD1. The sequence derives from an adult woman who had mild COVID-19 (a few samples of this study predate the infection). Cell type and time point are not known. CDR3 in amino acids: CASSLQGNAELFF. The CDR3 bases are TGTGCCAGCAGCTTACAGGGGAATGCGGAGCTGTTTTTT. Looking up the rest from reference TRBV9 and TRBJ2-2 gives the full variable domain: DSGVTQTPKHLITATGQRVTLRCSPRSGDLSVYWYQQSLDQGLQFLIQYYNGEERAKGNILERFSAQQFPDLHSELNLSSLELGDSALYFCASSLQGNAELFFGEGSRLTVL.